Listed here are 21 T cell receptor beta chains from one sample, sequenced in a study of molecular identifiers for immune sequencing clone quantification (dated by TCRdb to about 2018). The library was built by means of PCR. These reads were obtained on a NextSeq 500. Using fastp trimming at Q25 and MiXCR clonotype assembly, TCRdb reanalyzed the public sequencing data and kept in-frame beta chains. Identical CDR3 protein sequences are pooled into one entry, listed with their most common genes and DNA. This sample gives 400,000 to 600,000 distinct CDR3 sequences in total; about a quarter of them show up just once. The top ten hold around 0.79% of the sample. Sequenced input: naive CD8+ T cells from blood, with Jurkat cell RNA spiked in. In the paper's terms, the cell subset or site label means: FACS-sorted CD8+CD4-CCR7+CD45RA+ naive T cells. These receptors came from a human donor in good health. Some libraries in this study had Jurkat cell RNA spiked in.

The chain uses TRBV7-9 and TRBJ1-1, with D perhaps matching TRBD1 (6 bases). Germline V gene lookup returns CDR1 SEHNR and CDR2 FQNEAQ (reference sequence). Trimming left V 6 bases short and J 3 bases short, with 20 bases between. CDR3 length: 16 residues. CDR3 loop: CASSPRGGQRDTEAFF. The CDR3 bases are TGTGCCAGCAGTCCCCGGGGGGGACAAAGGGACACTGAAGCTTTCTTT. The variable domain in full, completed from reference TRBV7-9 and TRBJ1-1, reads DTGVSQNPRHKITKRGQNVTFRCDPISEHNRLYWYRQTLGQGPEFLTYFQNEAQLEKSRLLSDRFSAERPKGSFSTLEIQRTEQGDSAMYLCASSPRGGQRDTEAFFGQGTRLTVV.

This clonotype was seen more than once but under ten times. Written as DNA, the CDR3 is TGTGCCTGGAGTGTATCAGGGCGAACTGAAGCTTTCTTT. This gives the protein CAWSVSGRTEAFF. The J gene is TRBJ1-1, the V gene TRBV30, with a weak D call TRBD1 (5 bases). Looked up from germline, CDR1 is GTSNPN and CDR2 is SVGIG (reference sequence). There are 13 residues in the CDR3. V was clipped by 0 bases and J by 5 bases, with 10 bases between them.

Of note for this clonotype: A much larger clonotype is one base distant, so this may be a read error. The V and J genes are TRBV29-1 and TRBJ2-3, with D possibly being TRBD2 (5 bases). The CDR3 spans 11 residues. Germline CDR1 and CDR2: SQVTM and ANQGSEA. V was shortened by 7 bases and J by 7 bases, with 12 bases between the two germline ends. CDR3 region: CSDQEAYTQYF. The CDR3 bases are TGCAGCGATCAGGAGGCGTATACGCAGTATTTT.

This clonotype was detected only a few times. The CDR3 protein is CASSVADPGADTQYF. The CDR3 DNA reads as TGTGCCAGCAGCGTAGCGGATCCAGGGGCAGATACGCAGTATTTT. The V call is TRBV9, the J call TRBJ2-3, with D tentatively TRBD1 (6 bases). Deletions cut 0 bases from V and 4 bases from J, with 12 bases between. CDR3 size: 15 residues. Germline CDR1 is SGDLS and CDR2 is YYNGEE.

About this clonotype: A read error may be the cause here, since a much bigger clone is one base away. CDR3 residues: CASSLLAGGSHDTQYF. In nucleotides, the CDR3 is TGCGCCAGCAGCCTACTAGCGGGAGGGTCACACGATACGCAGTATTTT. This chain uses TRBV5-1 with TRBJ2-3; 13 nucleotides align to TRBD2. The CDR3 is made up of 16 amino acids. The germline gives CDR1 SGHRS, CDR2 YFSETQ. V was clipped by 4 bases and J by 6 bases; unmatched bases: 8. The complete variable domain, with remaining parts taken from reference TRBV5-1 and TRBJ2-3, reads KAGVTQTPRYLIKTRGQQVTLSCSPISGHRSVSWYQQTPGQGLQFLFEYFSETQRNKGNFPGRFSGRQFSNSRSEMNVSTLELGDSALYLCASSLLAGGSHDTQYFGPGTRLTVL.

Many counts were recorded for this clonotype. CDR3 protein: CASSLTGPADYEPQHF. In DNA form, the CDR3 reads TGCGCCAGCAGCTTGACGGGGCCAGCGGATTATGAGCCCCAGCATTTT. The chain carries TRBV5-1 and TRBJ1-5; perhaps TRBD1 as D (5 bases). The germline V gene has CDR1 SGHRS and CDR2 YFSETQ. CDR3 size: 16 residues. Trimming took 1 base from V and 8 from J, leaving 19 bases between them.

The chain carries TRBV25-1 and TRBJ2-2, with a weak D call TRBD2 (6 bases). CDR3 length: 16 residues. Trimming took off 2 bases at V and 3 bases at J, with 13 bases between the two ends. The V gene's germline CDR1 is MGHDK and CDR2 SYGVNS. Here the CDR3 reads CASSEGGRSYTGELFF. The CDR3 nucleotides read TGTGCCAGCAGTGAAGGAGGGCGAAGTTACACCGGGGAGCTGTTTTTT. The whole variable domain, filled in from reference TRBV25-1 and TRBJ2-2, reads EADIYQTPRYLVIGTGKKITLECSQTMGHDKMYWYQQDPGMELHLIHYSYGVNSTEKGDLSSESTVSRIRTEHFPLTLESARPSHTSQYLCASSEGGRSYTGELFFGEGSRLTVL.

The chain couples TRBV19 to TRBJ1-5; D remains ambiguous. Germline V gene data show CDR1 as LNHDA and CDR2 as SQIVND (reference sequence). This CDR3 has 17 residues. Deletions cut 1 base from V and 0 bases from J, with 13 bases between. CDR3 DNA: TGTGCCAGTAGTATAGTTTCAGGTGCCTATAGCAATCAGCCCCAGCATTTT. Translated, it gives CASSIVSGAYSNQPQHF.

The sample holds a few counts of this clonotype. The CDR3 DNA reads as TGTGCCAGCAGCTTAGAGAGAGCCTTCCTCGTTGTCCCCGGGGAGCTGTTTTTT. Translating it yields CASSLERAFLVVPGELFF. The rearrangement joins TRBV11-2 to TRBJ2-2, with D uncertain. From germline, CDR1 is SGHAT and CDR2 FQNNGV. This CDR3 has 18 amino acids. The V gene lost 0 bases and the J gene lost 6 bases, with 20 bases spanning the gap.

This clonotype was counted only a few times. The chain combines TRBV11-2 with TRBJ2-1; tentative D call: TRBD1 (6 bases). V was trimmed by 6 bases and J by 3 bases, leaving 18 bases between them. The CDR3 has 16 amino acids. CDR1 and CDR2 from the germline V gene are SGHAT and FQNNGV. The CDR3 region is CASSLGQWVLYNEQFF. CDR3 sequence (DNA): TGTGCCAGCAGTCTTGGACAGTGGGTACTCTACAATGAGCAGTTCTTC. Together with reference TRBV11-2 and TRBJ2-1, the CDR3 gives the full variable domain: EAGVAQSPRYKIIEKRQSVAFWCNPISGHATLYWYQQILGQGPKLLIQFQNNGVVDDSQLPKDRFSAERLKGVDSTLKIQPAKLEDSAVYLCASSLGQWVLYNEQFFGPGTRLTVL.

This clonotype came up a few times. Relative to the germline gene, one junction end is altered; a read error may explain this. This sequence joins TRBV7-7 and TRBJ2-1; 11 bases align to TRBD2. The CDR3 runs 15 residues. Looked up from germline, CDR1 is SSHAT and CDR2 is FNYEAQ (reference sequence). DNA for the CDR3: TGTGCTAGCAGCTTAGGGGGACTAGCGGACAATGAGCAGTTCTTC. It is translated as CASSLGGLADNEQFF.

This clonotype was observed at least ten times. The CDR3 coding sequence is TGTGCCAGTAGTCCCTTCTCTGGGGCCAACGTCCTGACTTTC. Translated, it gives CASSPFSGANVLTF. V and J are TRBV19 and TRBJ2-6, with D unresolved. CDR3 length equals 14 residues. The V and J ends lost 5 bases and 0 bases respectively, with 5 bases between them. Germline-derived CDR1 and CDR2 are LNHDA and SQIVND (reference sequence).

The chain recombines TRBV4-1 with TRBJ1-6, with a weak D call TRBD1 (6 bases). The CDR3 is made up of 13 amino acids. Germline CDR1 is MGHRA and CDR2 is YSYEKL. Trimming left V 5 bases short and J 9 bases short, with 11 bases between. The CDR3 sequence: CASSYTGFSPLHF. The CDR3 nucleotides read TGCGCCAGCAGCTATACAGGGTTTTCACCCCTCCACTTT.

This clonotype was found many times. The gene calls are TRBV27 and TRBJ1-1; D remains ambiguous. The CDR3 runs 14 residues. V was trimmed by 4 bases and J by 4 bases, leaving 13 bases between them. CDR1 is MNHEY, CDR2 SMNVEV, per germline (reference sequence). CDR3 nucleotide sequence: TGTGCCAGCAGTTCAAGTATTGGTTTCACTGAAGCTTTCTTT. Protein sequence: CASSSSIGFTEAFF.

V gene TRBV10-2 combines with J gene TRBJ1-4; D remains unclear. This CDR3 has 16 residues. The V end was cut by 0 bases, the J end by 7 bases, with 15 bases between. Germline V gives CDR1 WSHSY, CDR2 SAAADI. CDR3 DNA sequence: TGCGCCAGCAGTGAGTCGACGCCGGGTTTGGGTGAAAAACTGTTTTTT. Protein sequence: CASSESTPGLGEKLFF.

About this clonotype: The germline gene is not matched at one end of the junction; a read error may be the cause. V is TRBV25-1 and J is TRBJ2-5; D is undetermined. Germline values: CDR1 MGHDK, CDR2 SYGVNS. This CDR3 contains 14 residues. Here the CDR3 reads CASSELGRQETQCF. The CDR3 DNA sequence: TGTGCCAGCAGTGAATTAGGAAGGCAAGAGACCCAGTGCTTC.

This clonotype was counted ten times or more. This chain links TRBV9 with TRBJ2-3, with D perhaps TRBD1 or TRBD2 (5 bases each). Trimming stripped 3 bases from V and 6 bases from J, with 17 bases between. Germline V gene data show CDR1 as SGDLS and CDR2 as YYNGEE. The CDR3 totals 15 residues. The CDR3 spells CASSADDGREDTQYF. CDR3 DNA sequence: TGTGCCAGCAGCGCGGATGATGGCAGGGAGGATACGCAGTATTTT.

V usage is TRBV5-4 and J usage is TRBJ2-7; the match to TRBD2 covers 14 bases. The CDR3 spans 16 residues. V gave up 3 bases and J gave up 2 bases; unmatched junction bases: 4. The germline V gene encodes CDR1 SGHNT and CDR2 YYREEE (reference sequence). The CDR3 region has the DNA TGTGCCAGCAGCTCCGGGACTAGCGGGGGAACCTACGAGCAGTACTTC. Translation gives CASSSGTSGGTYEQYF.

This clonotype was recorded at least ten times. The V gene is TRBV20-1, the J gene TRBJ1-1, with D maybe TRBD1 (5 bases). V shed 4 bases and J shed 5 bases, with 23 bases lying between them. The CDR3 consists of 16 residues. Looked up from germline, CDR1 is DFQATT and CDR2 is SNEGSKA (reference sequence). The CDR3 sequence: CSAIKLPRDRGTEAFF. CDR3 DNA sequence: TGCAGTGCTATAAAACTCCCCAGGGATCGCGGGACTGAAGCTTTCTTT.

Ten or more counts support this clonotype. This chain joins TRBV20-1 and TRBJ2-5; D perhaps matches TRBD1 (5 bases). CDR1 is DFQATT and CDR2 is SNEGSKA in the germline V gene (reference sequence). V dropped 6 bases and J dropped 9 bases, with 20 bases sitting between them. This CDR3 has 13 residues. CDR3 in amino acids: CSAETVFFGSQYF. The CDR3 coding sequence is TGCAGTGCCGAGACAGTATTCTTTGGGTCCCAGTACTTC.

This clonotype was detected a few times. CDR3 residues: CASSFTARVPSSYNEQFF. CDR3 sequence (DNA): TGTGCCAGCAGCTTTACCGCCCGCGTTCCGAGCTCCTACAATGAGCAGTTCTTC. This chain connects TRBV13 to TRBJ2-1, with unresolved D. The germline V gene encodes CDR1 PRHDT and CDR2 FYEKMQ (reference sequence). This CDR3 spans 18 amino acids. The V end lost 3 bases, the J end lost 0 bases, and 18 bases lay between the germline ends.